The TCR beta chain under discussion was sequenced for a study of blood T cells in healthy people across ages. Notes on the study in general: Compared with aged donors, long-lived donors showed fewer expanded clones, suggesting selection.

A second PCR, run for about 6 to 11 cycles, used a sample-barcoded 5' primer plus a J-beta primer mix. Each cDNA molecule received a tag from a template-switch adaptor that had 12 random nucleotides. One entry per CDR3 protein results from TCRdb running MiXCR on the 5' RACE reads. The data show 800,000 to 950,000 distinct CDR3 sequences, about 27% seen once. This clonotype appeared a single time. As yet, its antigen is unknown. A much larger clone lies one base from this, so it may be a read error. Germline V CDR1 and CDR2: SQVTM, ANQGSEA. The CDR3 consists of 11 residues. These same records also appear under a second study, on T cells of mothers and their children.

This receptor was obtained from a woman in her 40s in good health. The sequencing input was blood. The V call is TRBV29-1, the J call TRBJ1-2; D gene uncertain. CDR3 sequence: CGVEDWAGSTF. CDR3 DNA sequence: TGCGGCGTTGAAGATTGGGCGGGGTCCACCTTC.